Below, one T cell receptor (beta chain) is given with its context. Its antigen is not known. The data were obtained in a study of cytomegalovirus exposure and HLA in healthy donors. The wider study: An early release of data contained approximately 80 million unique TCRs, which came from HLA-typed donors. Study findings and constraints: Listed as cytomegalovirus-associated were 170 or so TCR beta chains. Rare TCR sequences dominated, though some public TCRs recurred in many donors. In a later analysis, a genetic analysis reported fewer productive-TCR N-insertions in an Asian-associated ancestry cluster than the cohort average.

V lost 3 bases, J lost 1 base, and 7 bases stayed unmatched. The length of the CDR3 is 16 residues. Germline V gene sequence: CDR1 LGHNA, CDR2 YNFKEQ. It was with 60 Vbeta and 13 Jbeta primers that the PCR ran. Measured with immunoSEQ multiplex PCR; TCRdb has only the in-frame clones, and not every one. Seen here are some 140,000 clones, more than 70% observed once, and the top ten hold less than 1.5%. This chain connects TRBV4-2 to TRBJ2-3; 7 positions match TRBD2. The sequence derives from a male donor in good health and CMV-seropositive. The sample comprised PBMCs. This CDR3 reads CASSHFAGEGTDTQYF. The CDR3 nucleotides read TGTGCCAGCAGCCATTTCGCGGGGGAGGGCACAGATACGCAGTATTTT.